The clone carrying this T cell receptor (beta chain) showed up just a few times. Its antigen is not identified. TCRdb re-derived calls from the reads in MiXCR, one entry per CDR3 protein. The sample includes more than 400,000 distinct CDR3 sequences, approximately 25% of them seen just once. The sample is drawn from a study of T cell repertoires in cytomegalovirus infection. For the study at large: Public TCR beta signatures provided an indication of both CMV infection and a matching HLA type. The study's findings and limits: Identification of carriers of CMV plus the relevant HLA was performed using cumulative public TCR beta family frequency. What dominated the ex vivo response were HLA-C-restricted CMV-specific TCR beta clonotypes.

V was shortened by 4 bases and J by 4 bases, with 11 bases between the two germline ends. This CDR3 comprises 14 residues. Germline assignment: CDR1 SNHLY and CDR2 FYNNEI. Sequenced: PBMCs. The chain couples TRBV2 to TRBJ2-1; D possibly corresponds to TRBD2 (6 bases). This TCR came from a human donor in good health (CMV status not recorded). Some clones in this sample may be carry-over from other donors' samples. The CDR3 DNA sequence: TGTGCCAGCAGTGTACTGAGCGGGTACAATGAGCAGTTCTTC. Translation: CASSVLSGYNEQFF.